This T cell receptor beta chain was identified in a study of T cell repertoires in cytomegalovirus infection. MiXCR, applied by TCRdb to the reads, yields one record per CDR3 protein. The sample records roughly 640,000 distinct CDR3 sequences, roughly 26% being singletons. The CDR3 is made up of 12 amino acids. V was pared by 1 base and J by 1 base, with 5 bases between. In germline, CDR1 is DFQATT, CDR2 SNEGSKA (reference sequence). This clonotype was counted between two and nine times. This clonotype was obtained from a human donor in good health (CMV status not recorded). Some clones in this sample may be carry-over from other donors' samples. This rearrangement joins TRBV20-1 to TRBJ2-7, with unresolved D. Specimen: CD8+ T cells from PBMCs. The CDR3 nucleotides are TGCAGTGCTAGAGGCCAGTCCTACGAGCAGTACTTC. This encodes CSARGQSYEQYF.